This T cell receptor beta chain is from a study of PD-L1 blockade in urothelial cancer. In the study overall: Researchers looked at the blood 3 weeks (second dose) and 6 weeks after treatment began. Median T cell yield per blood sample was over 140,000 cells.

CDR3 size: 14 residues. CDR1 and CDR2 (germline): WNHNN, SYGVQD (reference sequence). V gave up 7 bases and J gave up 6 bases; unmatched junction bases: 5. Synthetic templates analogous to TCR were spiked into all PCRs individually. Only in-frame clones appear in the TCRdb table, and some are missing; sequencing was by immunoSEQ multiplex PCR. The data show some 30,000 clones, more than 75% seen once. This chain links TRBV10-1 with TRBJ2-2, with TRBD1 matching 10 bases. The sequence was obtained from a man aged 45-60 years with urothelial cancer. Here the sequenced sample was PBMCs, taken around atezolizumab (anti-PD-L1) treatment. The CDR3 DNA reads as TGCGCCAGCAACCGGGACAGGGGAGCCGGGGAGCTGTTTTTT. Translating gives CASNRDRGAGELFF.